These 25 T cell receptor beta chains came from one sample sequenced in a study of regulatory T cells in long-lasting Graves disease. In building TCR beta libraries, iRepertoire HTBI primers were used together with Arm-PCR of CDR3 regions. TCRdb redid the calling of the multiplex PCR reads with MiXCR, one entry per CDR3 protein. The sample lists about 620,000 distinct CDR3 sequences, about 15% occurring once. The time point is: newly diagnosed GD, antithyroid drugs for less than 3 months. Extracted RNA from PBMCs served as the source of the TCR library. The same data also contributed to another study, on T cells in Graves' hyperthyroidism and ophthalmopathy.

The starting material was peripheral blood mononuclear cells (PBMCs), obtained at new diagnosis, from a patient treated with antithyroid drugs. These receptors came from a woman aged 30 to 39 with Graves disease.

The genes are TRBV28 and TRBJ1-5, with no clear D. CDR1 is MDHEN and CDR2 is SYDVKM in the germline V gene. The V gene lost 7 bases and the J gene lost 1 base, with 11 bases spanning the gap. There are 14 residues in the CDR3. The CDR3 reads CASTTGPSNQPQHF. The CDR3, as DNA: TGTGCCAGCACGACTGGGCCGAGCAATCAGCCCCAGCATTTT.

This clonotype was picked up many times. The CDR3 region is CSVDIARLPETQYF. The DNA of the CDR3 is TGCAGCGTTGATATAGCGAGACTACCCGAGACCCAGTACTTC. This chain connects TRBV29-1 to TRBJ2-5; tentative D call: TRBD2 (5 bases). The CDR3 totals 14 residues. Germline loops: CDR1 SQVTM, CDR2 ANQGSEA. The V end lost 3 bases, the J end lost 5 bases, and 16 bases lay between the germline ends.

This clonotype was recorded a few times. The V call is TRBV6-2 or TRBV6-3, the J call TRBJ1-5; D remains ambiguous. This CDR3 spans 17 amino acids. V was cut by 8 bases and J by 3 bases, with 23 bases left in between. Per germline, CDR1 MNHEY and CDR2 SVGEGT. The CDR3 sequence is CASAESALLLINQPQHF. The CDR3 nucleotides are TGTGCCAGCGCTGAAAGTGCCCTACTATTAATCAATCAGCCCCAGCATTTT.

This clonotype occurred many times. For the CDR3, the DNA is TGTGCCAGCAGTCTCGCTGTCCCCAAAAACATTCAGTACTTC. This gives the protein CASSLAVPKNIQYF. J is TRBJ2-4 and V is TRBV28; D is undetermined. CDR3 length: 14 amino acids. CDR1 and CDR2 (germline): MDHEN, SYDVKM. V was shortened by 5 bases and J by 2 bases, with 10 bases between the two germline ends.

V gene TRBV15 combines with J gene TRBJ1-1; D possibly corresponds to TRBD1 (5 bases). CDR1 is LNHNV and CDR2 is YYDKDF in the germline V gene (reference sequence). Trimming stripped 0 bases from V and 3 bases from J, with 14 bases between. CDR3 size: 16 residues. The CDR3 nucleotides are TGTGCCACCAGCAGAGATCTAGGGGTCCTTTACACTGAAGCTTTCTTT. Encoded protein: CATSRDLGVLYTEAFF.

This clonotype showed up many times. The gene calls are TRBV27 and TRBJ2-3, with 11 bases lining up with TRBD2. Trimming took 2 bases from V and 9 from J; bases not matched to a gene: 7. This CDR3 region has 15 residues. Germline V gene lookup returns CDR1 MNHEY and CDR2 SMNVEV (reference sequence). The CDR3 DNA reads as TGTGCCAGCAGTTTAAGTAGCGGGAGGGCAGGGACGCAGTATTTT. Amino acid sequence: CASSLSSGRAGTQYF.

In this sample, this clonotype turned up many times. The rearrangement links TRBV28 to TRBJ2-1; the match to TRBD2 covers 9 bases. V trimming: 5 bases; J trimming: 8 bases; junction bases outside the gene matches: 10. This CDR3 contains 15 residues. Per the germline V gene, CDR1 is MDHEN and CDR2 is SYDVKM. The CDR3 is CASSPLAGVIYEQFF. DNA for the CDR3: TGTGCCAGCAGTCCCTTAGCGGGAGTAATCTATGAGCAGTTCTTC.

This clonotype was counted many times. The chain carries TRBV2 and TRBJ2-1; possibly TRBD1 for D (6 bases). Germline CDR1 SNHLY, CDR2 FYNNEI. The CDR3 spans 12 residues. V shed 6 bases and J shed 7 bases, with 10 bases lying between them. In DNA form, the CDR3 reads TGTGCCAGCAGGCATACAGGGAATGAGCAGTTCTTC. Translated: CASRHTGNEQFF.

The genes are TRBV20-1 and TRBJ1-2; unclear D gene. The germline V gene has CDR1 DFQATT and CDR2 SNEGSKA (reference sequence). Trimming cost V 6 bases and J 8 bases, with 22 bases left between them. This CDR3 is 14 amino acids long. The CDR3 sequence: CSAPLQSIWAGYTF. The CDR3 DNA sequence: TGCAGTGCCCCTCTCCAGTCAATCTGGGCCGGCTACACCTTC.

The CDR3 DNA is TGCAGTGCAAAGGGACACCCTATGAACACTGAAGCTTTCTTT. Residues: CSAKGHPMNTEAFF. The chain combines TRBV20-1 with TRBJ1-1, with D perhaps TRBD1 (6 bases). The CDR3 totals 14 residues. The V gene lost 6 bases and the J gene lost 0 bases, with 14 bases spanning the gap. CDR1 DFQATT and CDR2 SNEGSKA come from the germline V gene (reference sequence).

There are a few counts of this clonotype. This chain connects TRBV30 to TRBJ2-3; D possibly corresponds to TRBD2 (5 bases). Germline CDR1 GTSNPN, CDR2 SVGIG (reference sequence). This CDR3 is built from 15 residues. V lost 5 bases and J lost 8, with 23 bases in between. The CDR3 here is CAWEGVQEPPITQYF. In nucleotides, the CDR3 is TGTGCCTGGGAGGGAGTGCAGGAACCGCCCATTACGCAGTATTTT.

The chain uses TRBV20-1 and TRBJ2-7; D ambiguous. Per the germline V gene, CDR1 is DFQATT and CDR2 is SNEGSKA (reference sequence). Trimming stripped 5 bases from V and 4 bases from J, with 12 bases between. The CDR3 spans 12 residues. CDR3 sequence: CSASSHTYEQYF. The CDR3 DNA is TGCAGTGCTTCATCCCATACTTACGAGCAGTACTTC.

The CDR3 bases are TGTGCCACCACCACGGGGGGGGCGCTTAATAATTCACCCCTCCACTTT. It translates to CATTTGGALNNSPLHF. The V and J genes are TRBV28 and TRBJ1-6; maybe TRBD1 (6 bases). The CDR3 runs 16 residues. V was trimmed by 10 bases and J by 5 bases, leaving 21 bases between them. In germline, CDR1 is MDHEN, CDR2 SYDVKM.

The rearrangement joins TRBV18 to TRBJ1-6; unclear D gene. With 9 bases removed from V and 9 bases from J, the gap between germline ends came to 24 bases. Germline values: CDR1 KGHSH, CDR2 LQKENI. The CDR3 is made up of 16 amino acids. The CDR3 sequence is CARSSSPVGVLSPLHF. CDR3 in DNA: TGTGCCAGATCCAGCTCACCAGTCGGGGTCCTTTCACCCCTCCACTTT.

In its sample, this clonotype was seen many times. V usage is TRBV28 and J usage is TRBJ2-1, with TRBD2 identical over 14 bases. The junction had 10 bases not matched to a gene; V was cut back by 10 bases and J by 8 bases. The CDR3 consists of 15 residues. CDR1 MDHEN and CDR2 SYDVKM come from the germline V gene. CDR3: CATKPGTSGSDEQFF. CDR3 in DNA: TGTGCCACCAAACCCGGGACTAGCGGGAGCGATGAGCAGTTCTTC.

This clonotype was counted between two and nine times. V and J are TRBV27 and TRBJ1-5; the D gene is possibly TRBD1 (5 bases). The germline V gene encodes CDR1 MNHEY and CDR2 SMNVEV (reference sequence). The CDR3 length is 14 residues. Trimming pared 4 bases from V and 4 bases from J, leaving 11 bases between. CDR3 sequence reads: CASSSKQVNQPQHF. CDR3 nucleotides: TGTGCCAGCAGTTCCAAACAGGTAAATCAGCCCCAGCATTTT.

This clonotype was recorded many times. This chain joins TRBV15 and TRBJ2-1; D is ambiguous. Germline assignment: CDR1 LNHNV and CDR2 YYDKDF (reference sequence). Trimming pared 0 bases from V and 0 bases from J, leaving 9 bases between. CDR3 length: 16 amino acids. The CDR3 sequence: CATSRDRWSSYNEQFF. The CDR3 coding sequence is TGTGCCACCAGCAGAGATCGTTGGAGCTCCTACAATGAGCAGTTCTTC.

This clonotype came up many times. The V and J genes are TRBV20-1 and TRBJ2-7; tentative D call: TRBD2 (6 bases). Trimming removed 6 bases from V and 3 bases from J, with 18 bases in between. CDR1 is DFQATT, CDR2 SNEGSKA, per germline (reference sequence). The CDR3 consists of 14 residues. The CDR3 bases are TGCAGTGCCCGGAGGGCAGGGTTCGACTACGAGCAGTACTTC. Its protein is CSARRAGFDYEQYF.

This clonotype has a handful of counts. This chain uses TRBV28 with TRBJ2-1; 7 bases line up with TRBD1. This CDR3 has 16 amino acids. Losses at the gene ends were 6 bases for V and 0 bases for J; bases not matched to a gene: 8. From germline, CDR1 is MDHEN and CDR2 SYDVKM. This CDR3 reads CASSRDRASSYNEQFF. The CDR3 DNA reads TGTGCCAGCAGCAGGGACAGAGCGAGCTCCTACAATGAGCAGTTCTTC.

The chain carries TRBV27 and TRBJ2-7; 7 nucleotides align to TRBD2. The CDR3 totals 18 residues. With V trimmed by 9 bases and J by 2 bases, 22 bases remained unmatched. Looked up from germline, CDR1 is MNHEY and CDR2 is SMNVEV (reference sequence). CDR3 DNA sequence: TGTGCCAGAAAGCGTGGGGGGAGGGCCTCTTTATTAGCCTACGAGCAGTACTTC. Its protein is CARKRGGRASLLAYEQYF.

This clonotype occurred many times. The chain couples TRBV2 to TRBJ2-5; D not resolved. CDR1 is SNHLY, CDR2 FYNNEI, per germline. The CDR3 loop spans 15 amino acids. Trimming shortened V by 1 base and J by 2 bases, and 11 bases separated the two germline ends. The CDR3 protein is CASSEGSTPQETQYF. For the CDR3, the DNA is TGTGCCAGCAGTGAAGGGTCTACACCGCAAGAGACCCAGTACTTC.

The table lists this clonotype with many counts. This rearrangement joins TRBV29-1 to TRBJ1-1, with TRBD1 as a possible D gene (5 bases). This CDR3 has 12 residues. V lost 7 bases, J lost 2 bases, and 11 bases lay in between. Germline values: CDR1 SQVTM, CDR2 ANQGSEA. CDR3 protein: CSAGHFNTEAFF. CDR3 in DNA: TGCAGCGCAGGACATTTCAACACTGAAGCTTTCTTT.

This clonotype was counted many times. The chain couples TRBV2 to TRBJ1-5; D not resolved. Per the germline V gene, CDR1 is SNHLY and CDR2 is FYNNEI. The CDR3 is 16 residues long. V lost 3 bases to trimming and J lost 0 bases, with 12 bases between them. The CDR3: CASSDGGFTSNQPQHF. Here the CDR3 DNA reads TGTGCCAGCAGTGATGGTGGGTTCACTAGCAATCAGCCCCAGCATTTT.

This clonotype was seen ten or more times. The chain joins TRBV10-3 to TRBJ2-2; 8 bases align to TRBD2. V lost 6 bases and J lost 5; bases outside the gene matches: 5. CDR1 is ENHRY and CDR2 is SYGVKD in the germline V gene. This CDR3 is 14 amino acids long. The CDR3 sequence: CAIRVASGTGELFF. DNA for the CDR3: TGTGCCATCAGAGTGGCTAGCGGGACCGGGGAGCTGTTTTTT.

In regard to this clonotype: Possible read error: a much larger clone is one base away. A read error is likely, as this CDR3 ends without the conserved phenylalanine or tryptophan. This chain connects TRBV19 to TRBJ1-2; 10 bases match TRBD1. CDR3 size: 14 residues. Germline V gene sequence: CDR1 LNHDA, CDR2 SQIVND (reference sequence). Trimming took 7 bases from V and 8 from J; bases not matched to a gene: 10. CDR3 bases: TGTGCCAGTACTCGCCGGGACAGGGGCTGGGGCTACACCCTC. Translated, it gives CASTRRDRGWGYTL.